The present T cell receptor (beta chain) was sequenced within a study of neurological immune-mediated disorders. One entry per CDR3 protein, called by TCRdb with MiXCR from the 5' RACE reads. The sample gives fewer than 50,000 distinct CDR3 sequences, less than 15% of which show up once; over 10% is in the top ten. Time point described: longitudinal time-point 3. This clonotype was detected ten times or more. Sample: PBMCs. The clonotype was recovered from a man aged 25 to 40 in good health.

The CDR3 coding sequence is TGCGCCAGCAATGACCTTTCTAACTATGGCTACACCTTC. Residues: CASNDLSNYGYTF. V usage is TRBV5-1 and J usage is TRBJ1-2; D unclear. The germline V gene has CDR1 SGHRS and CDR2 YFSETQ. Trimming removed 6 bases at V and 0 bases at J, with 9 bases between. This CDR3 spans 13 amino acids.